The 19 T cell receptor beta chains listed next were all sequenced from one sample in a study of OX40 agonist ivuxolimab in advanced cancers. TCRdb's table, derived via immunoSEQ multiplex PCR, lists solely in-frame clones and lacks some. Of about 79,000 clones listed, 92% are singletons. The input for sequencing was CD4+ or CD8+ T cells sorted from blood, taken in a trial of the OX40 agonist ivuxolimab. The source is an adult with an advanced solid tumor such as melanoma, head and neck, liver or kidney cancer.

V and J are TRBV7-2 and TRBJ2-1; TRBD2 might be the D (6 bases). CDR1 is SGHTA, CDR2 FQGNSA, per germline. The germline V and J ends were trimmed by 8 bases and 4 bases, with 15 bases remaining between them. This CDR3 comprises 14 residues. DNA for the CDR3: TGTGCCAGCGCCACTAGCCATCTTTACAATGAGCAGTTCTTC. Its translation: CASATSHLYNEQFF.

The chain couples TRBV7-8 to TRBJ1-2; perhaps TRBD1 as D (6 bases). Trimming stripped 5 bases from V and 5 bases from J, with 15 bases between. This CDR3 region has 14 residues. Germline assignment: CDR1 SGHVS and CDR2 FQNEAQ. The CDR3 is CASSQSSQGYGYTF. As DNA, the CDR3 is TGTGCCAGCAGCCAATCATCACAGGGTTATGGCTACACCTTC.

The CDR3 is CASSLLGQGPYEQYF. In DNA, the CDR3 is TGTGCCAGCAGCTTACTAGGACAGGGACCCTACGAGCAGTACTTC. The V and J genes are TRBV7-8 and TRBJ2-7; 8 nucleotides match TRBD1. The CDR3 contains 15 residues. Germline V gene data show CDR1 as SGHVS and CDR2 as FQNEAQ. V shed 2 bases and J 2 bases; nucleotides not matched to a gene: 5.

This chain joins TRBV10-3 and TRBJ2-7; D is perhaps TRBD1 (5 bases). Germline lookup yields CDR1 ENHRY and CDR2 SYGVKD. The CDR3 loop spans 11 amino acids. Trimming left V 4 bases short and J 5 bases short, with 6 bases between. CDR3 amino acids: CAISGRDEQYF. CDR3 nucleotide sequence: TGTGCCATCAGTGGCAGGGACGAGCAGTACTTC.

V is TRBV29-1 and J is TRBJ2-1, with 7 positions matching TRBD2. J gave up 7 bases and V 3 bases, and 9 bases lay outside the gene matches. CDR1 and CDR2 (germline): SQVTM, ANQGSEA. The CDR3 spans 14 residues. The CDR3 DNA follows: TGCAGCGTTGATAGGAGCGGGAAAAGTAATGAGCAGTTCTTC. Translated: CSVDRSGKSNEQFF.

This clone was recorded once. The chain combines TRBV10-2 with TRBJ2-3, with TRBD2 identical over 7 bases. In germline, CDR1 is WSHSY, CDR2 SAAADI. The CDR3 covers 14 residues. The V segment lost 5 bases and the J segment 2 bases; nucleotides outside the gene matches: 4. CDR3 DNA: TGCGCCAGCAGTCCCCGACTAGCCACAGATACGCAGTATTTT. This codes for CASSPRLATDTQYF.

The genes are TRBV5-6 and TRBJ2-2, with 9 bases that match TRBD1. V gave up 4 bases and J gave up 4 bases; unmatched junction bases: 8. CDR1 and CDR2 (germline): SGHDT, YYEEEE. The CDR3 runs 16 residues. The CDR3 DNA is TGTGCCAGCAGCCCAAGGACAGGGGTGGGCACCGGGGAGCTGTTTTTT. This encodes CASSPRTGVGTGELFF.

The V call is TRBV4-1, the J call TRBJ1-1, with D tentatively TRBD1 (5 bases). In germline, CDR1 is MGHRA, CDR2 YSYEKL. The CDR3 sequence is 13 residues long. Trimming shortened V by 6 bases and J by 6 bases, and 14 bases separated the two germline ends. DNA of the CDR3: TGCGCCAGCAGTGAGAGGGGAGGCGCTGAAGCTTTCTTT. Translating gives CASSERGGAEAFF.

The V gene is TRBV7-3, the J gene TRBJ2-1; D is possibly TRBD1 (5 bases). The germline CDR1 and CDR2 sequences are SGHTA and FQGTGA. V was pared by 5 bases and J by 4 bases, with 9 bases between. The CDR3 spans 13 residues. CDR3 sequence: CASSPTVYNEQFF. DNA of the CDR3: TGTGCCAGCAGCCCGACAGTTTACAATGAGCAGTTCTTC. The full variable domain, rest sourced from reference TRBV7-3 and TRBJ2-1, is GAGVSQTPSNKVTEKGKYVELRCDPISGHTALYWYRQSLGQGPEFLIYFQGTGAADDSGLPNDRFFAVRPEGSVSTLKIQRTERGDSAVYLCASSPTVYNEQFFGPGTRLTVL.

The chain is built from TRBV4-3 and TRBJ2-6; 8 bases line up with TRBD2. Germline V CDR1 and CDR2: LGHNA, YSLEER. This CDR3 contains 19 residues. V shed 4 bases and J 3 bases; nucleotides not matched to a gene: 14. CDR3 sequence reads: CASSRVLAAAGGGANVLTF. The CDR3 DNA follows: TGCGCCAGCAGCCGAGTACTAGCGGCAGCGGGTGGTGGGGCCAACGTCCTGACTTTC.

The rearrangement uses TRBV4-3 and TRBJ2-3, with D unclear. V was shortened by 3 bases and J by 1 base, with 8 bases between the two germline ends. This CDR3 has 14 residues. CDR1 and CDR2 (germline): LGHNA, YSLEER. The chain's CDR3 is CASSQGSRTDTQYF. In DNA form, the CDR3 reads TGCGCCAGCAGCCAGGGCAGCCGCACAGATACGCAGTATTTT.

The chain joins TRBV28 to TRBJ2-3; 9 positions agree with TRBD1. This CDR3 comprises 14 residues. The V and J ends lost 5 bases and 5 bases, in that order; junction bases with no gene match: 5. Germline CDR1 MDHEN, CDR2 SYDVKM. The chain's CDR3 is CASSPLTGGDTQYF. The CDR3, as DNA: TGTGCCAGCAGTCCGCTGACAGGGGGAGATACGCAGTATTTT.

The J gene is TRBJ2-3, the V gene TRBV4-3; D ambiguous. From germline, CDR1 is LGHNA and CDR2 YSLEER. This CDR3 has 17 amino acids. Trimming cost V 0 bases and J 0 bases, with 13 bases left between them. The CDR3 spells CASSQDWPPISTDTQYF. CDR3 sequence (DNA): TGCGCCAGCAGCCAAGATTGGCCCCCGATAAGCACAGATACGCAGTATTTT.

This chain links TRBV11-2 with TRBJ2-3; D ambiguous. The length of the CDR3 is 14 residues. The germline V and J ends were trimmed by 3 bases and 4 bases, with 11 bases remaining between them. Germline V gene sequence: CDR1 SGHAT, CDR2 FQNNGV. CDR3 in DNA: TGTGCCAGCAGCTTGGAGAGGTGGGCAGATACGCAGTATTTT. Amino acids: CASSLERWADTQYF.

This CDR3 is CASVSATWGTSTYEQYF. The CDR3 DNA follows: TGTGCCAGCGTTTCAGCAACCTGGGGGACTTCGACCTACGAGCAGTACTTC. The chain couples TRBV27 to TRBJ2-7; the D gene is possibly TRBD2 (6 bases). V dropped 8 bases and J dropped 2 bases, with 25 bases sitting between them. The CDR3 extends over 17 amino acids. CDR1 is MNHEY, CDR2 SMNVEV, per germline (reference sequence).

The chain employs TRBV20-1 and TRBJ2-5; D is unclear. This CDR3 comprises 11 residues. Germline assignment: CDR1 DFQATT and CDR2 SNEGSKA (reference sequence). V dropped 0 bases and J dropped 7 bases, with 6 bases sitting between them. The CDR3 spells CSARDMGTQYF. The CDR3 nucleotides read TGCAGTGCTAGAGATATGGGGACCCAGTACTTC.

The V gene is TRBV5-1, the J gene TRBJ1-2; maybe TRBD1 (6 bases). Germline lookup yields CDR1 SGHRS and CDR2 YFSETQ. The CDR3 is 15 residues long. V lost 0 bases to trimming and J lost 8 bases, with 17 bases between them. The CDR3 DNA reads TGCGCCAGCAGCTTGGCCTTGGACAGCGTTGGGGGCTACACCTTC. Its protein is CASSLALDSVGGYTF.

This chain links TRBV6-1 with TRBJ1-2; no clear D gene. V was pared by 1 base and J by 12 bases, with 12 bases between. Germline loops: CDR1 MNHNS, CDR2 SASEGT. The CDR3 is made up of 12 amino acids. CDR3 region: CASSEELGSHTF. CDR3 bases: TGTGCCAGCAGTGAAGAGCTAGGGAGCCACACCTTC.

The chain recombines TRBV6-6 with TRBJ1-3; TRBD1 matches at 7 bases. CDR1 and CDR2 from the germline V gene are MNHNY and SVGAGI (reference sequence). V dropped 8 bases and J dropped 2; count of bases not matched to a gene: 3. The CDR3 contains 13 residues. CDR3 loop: CASGTETGNTIYF. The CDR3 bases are TGTGCCAGCGGGACAGAGACTGGAAACACCATATATTTT.